The T cell receptor beta chain under discussion was sequenced for a study of post-analysis software for immune sequencing data. Study as a whole: The study covered relapsing-remitting, secondary progressive and progressive-relapsing courses of multiple sclerosis.

The library was made from cDNA and included unique molecular identifiers. T cells numbering roughly 0.95 to 10 million yielded roughly 0.5 million cDNA molecules. One entry per CDR3 protein, called by TCRdb with MiXCR from the PCR reads. In the table there are roughly 580,000 distinct CDR3 sequences, 40% to 50% of which are singletons. About this clonotype: Its antigen remains unknown.

The CDR3 is made up of 15 amino acids. Trimming took 0 bases from V and 7 from J; bases not matched to a gene: 6. The germline V gene encodes CDR1 LNHNV and CDR2 YYDKDF (reference sequence). Findings and limits, study-wide: The authors found that F measure strongly co-clustered same-batch samples. About five TRBV segments, including TRBV5-6, TRBV5-1 and TRBV20-1, were more frequent in patients than controls. The normalized Chao1 diversity of multiple sclerosis patients was significantly lower than that of controls.

The receptor's source is a girl aged 5 to 17 with multiple sclerosis. The sequenced sample consisted of blood. This chain connects TRBV15 to TRBJ2-5; 9 bases are shared with TRBD1. The CDR3 coding sequence is TGTGCCACCAGCAGAGATTTGACAGGGGGGGGGACCCAGTACTTC. It codes for CATSRDLTGGGTQYF.